Presented here are 8 T cell receptor beta chains from one specimen sequenced in a study of T cell responses to AZD1222 COVID-19 vaccine. The repertoire was sequenced with immunoSEQ multiplex PCR; TCRdb's copy has only in-frame clones and lacks some. The repertoire holds about 270,000 clones, with 90% to 95% as singletons. The specimen was peripheral blood, collected 28 days after the second AZD1222 dose. These receptors all stem from an adult who received the AZD1222 COVID-19 vaccine.

The genes are TRBV27 and TRBJ2-1, with D perhaps assigned TRBD1 or TRBD2 (5 bases each). Trimming took off 5 bases at V and 4 bases at J, with 12 bases between the two ends. The germline V gene has CDR1 MNHEY and CDR2 SMNVEV (reference sequence). The CDR3 consists of 14 residues. The CDR3 DNA is TGTGCCAGCAGTCCGGGACGGAGATACAATGAGCAGTTCTTC. Translated, it gives CASSPGRRYNEQFF.

The chain couples TRBV4-2 to TRBJ2-5; 9 nucleotides line up with TRBD2. This CDR3 has 15 amino acids. The ends lost 4 bases at V and 2 bases at J; junction bases unmatched: 5. From germline, CDR1 is LGHNA and CDR2 YNFKEQ. CDR3 loop: CASSRIAGEQETQYF. As DNA, the CDR3 is TGTGCCAGCAGCCGGATAGCGGGGGAGCAAGAGACCCAGTACTTC.

V usage is TRBV11-2 and J usage is TRBJ2-2; D gene ambiguous. Germline V gene sequence: CDR1 SGHAT, CDR2 FQNNGV. V shed 6 bases and J shed 0 bases, with 8 bases lying between them. This CDR3 comprises 14 residues. The CDR3 DNA sequence: TGTGCCAGCAGACCCGCCACGAACACCGGGGAGCTGTTTTTT. This gives the protein CASRPATNTGELFF.

The J gene is TRBJ1-1, the V gene TRBV2; D call uncertain. The germline V gene encodes CDR1 SNHLY and CDR2 FYNNEI. The CDR3 runs 13 residues. Trimming left V 6 bases short and J 1 base short, with 9 bases between. CDR3 residues: CASRMDGNTEAFF. The CDR3 DNA reads TGTGCCAGCAGGATGGATGGGAACACTGAAGCTTTCTTT.

The V gene is TRBV18, the J gene TRBJ1-1; 11 nucleotides agree with TRBD1. The CDR3 is 17 amino acids. CDR1 and CDR2 (germline): KGHSH, LQKENI. V shed 4 bases, J shed 5 bases, and the junction held 12 bases outside the gene matches. CDR3 in DNA: TGTGCCAGCTCACAAAGGACAGGGGGCCGGGAGGGTACTGAAGCTTTCTTT. This gives the protein CASSQRTGGREGTEAFF.

The chain has TRBV7-9 and TRBJ1-2; D uncertain. The CDR3 contains 14 residues. Germline CDR1 reads SEHNR; CDR2 reads FQNEAQ (reference sequence). V lost 5 bases to trimming and J lost 4 bases, with 14 bases between them. CDR3 sequence: CASSDRTETYGYTF. CDR3 in DNA: TGTGCCAGCAGCGATCGGACCGAGACCTATGGCTACACCTTC.

This rearrangement joins TRBV5-4 to TRBJ1-2, with D possibly TRBD1 on 6 matching bases. This CDR3 is 14 amino acids long. The V gene's germline CDR1 is SGHNT and CDR2 YYREEE (reference sequence). Trimming cost V 4 bases and J 4 bases, with 14 bases left between them. This chain's CDR3 is CASSTGGASYGYTF. The CDR3 bases are TGTGCCAGCAGCACTGGGGGGGCCTCCTATGGCTACACCTTC.

This chain links TRBV30 with TRBJ2-1; 8 bases line up with TRBD2. V shed 3 bases and J 7 bases; nucleotides not matched to a gene: 8. The CDR3 loop spans 14 amino acids. CDR1 GTSNPN and CDR2 SVGIG come from the germline V gene (reference sequence). Here the CDR3 reads CAWSISGGWNEQFF. The CDR3 DNA reads TGTGCCTGGAGCATATCGGGAGGGTGGAATGAGCAGTTCTTC. Using reference TRBV30 and TRBJ2-1 for the parts outside the CDR3, the full variable domain is SQTIHQWPATLVQPVGSPLSLECTVEGTSNPNLYWYRQAAGRGLQLLFYSVGIGQISSEVPQNLSASRPQDRQFILSSKKLLLSDSGFYLCAWSISGGWNEQFFGPGTRLTVL.